The T cell receptor beta chain under discussion was sequenced for a study of Ad26.COV2.S vaccination and SARS-CoV-2 variants. Study context: Ad26.COV2.S shots went into the muscle once or twice, 56 days apart.

V dropped 1 base and J dropped 0 bases, with 7 bases sitting between them. Germline CDR1 reads LNHDA; CDR2 reads SQIVND (reference sequence). CDR3 size: 15 residues. Findings and limits, study-wide: Individuals receiving vaccine had higher spike-specific TCR breadth than placebo recipients did.

Data came from immunoSEQ multiplex PCR; TCRdb stores just in-frame clones and leaves some out. The sample holds some 410,000 clones, about 90% seen once. As to this clone: Its antigen is not known.

Regarding treatment: 15 to 20 received Ad26.COV2.S at low or high dose, single or two shots; five or six received placebo; per-sample allocation not given. Samples were taken on day 63 after the first vaccine or placebo injection. At a Boston site, the person donating was an adult of 18-55 years. In the vaccine, an Ad26 vector expressed the SARS-CoV-2 spike of the Wuhan strain. The V and J genes are TRBV19 and TRBJ1-5; D is unclear. This clonotype was obtained from a person between 18 and 65 years old who received the Ad26.COV2.S COVID-19 vaccine or a placebo. Sequences were derived from peripheral blood, sampled in a trial of Ad26.COV2.S vaccine versus placebo. In nucleotides, the CDR3 is TGTGCCAGTAGTATAGGAGATAATAGCAATCAGCCCCAGCATTTT. This translates into CASSIGDNSNQPQHF.